This T cell receptor (beta chain) comes out of a study of T cell responses to AZD1222 COVID-19 vaccine. Produced via immunoSEQ multiplex PCR; TCRdb's table is partial and in-frame only. This table holds some 130,000 clones, roughly nine tenths found once. Germline V CDR1 and CDR2: LGHDT, YNNKEL (reference sequence). This CDR3 contains 18 residues. Trimming stripped 0 bases from V and 0 bases from J, with 17 bases between. Study results and caveats: The study sampled repertoires only after the peak T cell response.

Of note for this clone: Its target is not known.

The receptor comes from an adult in good health. Here the sequenced sample was peripheral blood, taken on day 0 of AZD1222 vaccination. The rearrangement joins TRBV3-1 (or the pseudogene TRBV3-2) to TRBJ1-1; D is perhaps TRBD1 (5 bases). The CDR3 DNA follows: TGTGCCAGCAGCCAAGATAGGTTTGGGGCCTACCTGAACACTGAAGCTTTCTTT. Amino acids: CASSQDRFGAYLNTEAFF.